In its sample, the clone carrying this T cell receptor beta chain was seen once. The data were taken from a study of radiation and T cells in renal cell carcinoma. Germline V gene lookup returns CDR1 SGHRS and CDR2 YFSETQ. The V gene lost 6 bases and the J gene lost 2 bases, with 21 bases spanning the gap. CDR3 size: 17 residues. Data came from immunoSEQ multiplex PCR; TCRdb stores just in-frame clones and leaves some out. Among roughly 58,000 clones listed, about 80% were seen once. Sample time point: blood 4 weeks post-SBRT, at nephrectomy. Treatment: 15 Gy SBRT to primary tumor, nephrectomy 4 weeks later.

The chain has TRBV5-1 and TRBJ1-5, with D unclear. The sequence came from a man aged 55 to 70 with renal cell carcinoma. The starting material was blood, obtained from a patient whose treatment included radiotherapy and nephrectomy. The CDR3 bases are TGCGCCAGCAATGTACGGGAAAAAAGCACGGGCAATCAGCCCCAGCATTTT. It yields the protein CASNVREKSTGNQPQHF.